This TCR beta chain appears in the sequencing data of a study of OX40 agonist ivuxolimab in advanced cancers. Produced via immunoSEQ multiplex PCR; TCRdb's table is partial and in-frame only. The table has roughly 67,000 clones, almost 90% seen once. Losses at the gene ends were 6 bases for V and 6 bases for J; bases not matched to a gene: 7. The CDR3 is made up of 14 amino acids. Germline loops: CDR1 LNHDA, CDR2 SQIVND (reference sequence). Whole-study findings and limits: The study observed clonal expansion of CD4+ and CD8+ blood T cells by week 6 at 0.1 to 3.0 mg/kg.

Of note for this clone: Its antigen is still unknown.

The chain recombines TRBV19 with TRBJ2-1; 8 bases agree with TRBD2. The material sequenced was CD4+ or CD8+ T cells sorted from blood, taken in a trial of the OX40 agonist ivuxolimab. The clonotype was recovered from an adult with an advanced solid tumor such as melanoma, head and neck, liver or kidney cancer. The CDR3 loop is CASSSGTSSNEQFF. CDR3 bases: TGTGCCAGTAGCTCCGGGACTAGTTCCAATGAGCAGTTCTTC.